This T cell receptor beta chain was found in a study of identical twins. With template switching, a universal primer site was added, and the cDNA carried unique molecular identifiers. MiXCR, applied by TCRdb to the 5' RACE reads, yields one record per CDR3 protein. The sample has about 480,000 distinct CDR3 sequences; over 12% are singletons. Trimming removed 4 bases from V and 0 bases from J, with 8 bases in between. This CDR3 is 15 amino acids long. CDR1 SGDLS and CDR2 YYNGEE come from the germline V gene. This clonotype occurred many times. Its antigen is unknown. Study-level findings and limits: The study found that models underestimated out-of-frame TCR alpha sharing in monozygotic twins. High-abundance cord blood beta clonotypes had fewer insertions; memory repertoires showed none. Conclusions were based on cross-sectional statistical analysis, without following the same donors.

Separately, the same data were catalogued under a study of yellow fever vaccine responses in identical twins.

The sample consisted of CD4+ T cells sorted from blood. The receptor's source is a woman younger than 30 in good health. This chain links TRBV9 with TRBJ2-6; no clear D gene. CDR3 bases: TGTGCCAGCAGCCTTTCGCTCTCTGGGGCCAACGTCCTGACTTTC. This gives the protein CASSLSLSGANVLTF.